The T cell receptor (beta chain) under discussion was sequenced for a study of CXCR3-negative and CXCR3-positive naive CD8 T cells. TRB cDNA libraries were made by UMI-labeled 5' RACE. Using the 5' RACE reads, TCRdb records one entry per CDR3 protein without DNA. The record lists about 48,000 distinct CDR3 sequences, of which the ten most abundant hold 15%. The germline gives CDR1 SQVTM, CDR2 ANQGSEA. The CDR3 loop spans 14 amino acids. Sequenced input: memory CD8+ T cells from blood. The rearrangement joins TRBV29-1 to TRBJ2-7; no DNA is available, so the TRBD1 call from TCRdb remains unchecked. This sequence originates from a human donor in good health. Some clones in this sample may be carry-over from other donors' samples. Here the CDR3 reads CSVTRAPTGGEQYF.